This entry lists 31 T cell receptor beta chains sequenced from one sample in a study of radiotherapy plus CTLA-4 blockade in lung cancer. The protocol was immunoSEQ multiplex PCR, while the TCRdb copy is restricted to in-frame clones and leaves out a portion. The profile shows 85,000 to 90,000 clones, about two thirds of them singletons. This material consisted of peripheral blood, taken from a patient treated with radiotherapy plus ipilimumab. These receptors came from a human donor with non-small cell lung cancer that progressed on radiotherapy plus ipilimumab.

This chain connects TRBV19 to TRBJ2-3, with TRBD2 matching over 11 bases. The CDR3 has 16 residues. J lost 4 bases, V lost 3 bases, and 6 bases had no gene match. CDR1 is LNHDA, CDR2 SQIVND, per germline (reference sequence). The CDR3 loop reads CASSILSGRASDTQYF. CDR3 sequence (DNA): TGTGCCAGTAGTATCCTTAGCGGGAGGGCTTCAGATACGCAGTATTTT.

The chain is built from TRBV29-1 and TRBJ1-2; 9 nucleotides align to TRBD1. CDR1 SQVTM and CDR2 ANQGSEA come from the germline V gene. The CDR3 consists of 14 residues. V lost 8 bases to trimming and J lost 7 bases; unmatched junction nucleotides: 14. CDR3 in amino acids: CSYQQGARAGGYTF. In DNA form, the CDR3 reads TGCAGCTACCAACAGGGGGCGCGTGCCGGTGGCTACACCTTC.

At least ten counts were recorded for this clone. This rearrangement joins TRBV9 to TRBJ2-1; 12 bases map to TRBD1. The germline CDR1 and CDR2 sequences are SGDLS and YYNGEE. The CDR3 loop spans 15 amino acids. The trim removed 0 bases at V and 12 bases at J, leaving 7 bases unmatched. The chain's CDR3 is CASSVEQGQGARQFF. The CDR3 region has the DNA TGTGCCAGCAGCGTAGAGCAGGGACAGGGGGCTCGGCAGTTCTTC.

The chain links TRBV27 to TRBJ1-6, with D hard to call. Trimming removed 4 bases from V and 14 bases from J, with 18 bases in between. The CDR3 is 14 amino acids. Germline V gene sequence: CDR1 MNHEY, CDR2 SMNVEV (reference sequence). The CDR3 sequence: CASSSAGPLLTLHF. In DNA, the CDR3 is TGTGCCAGCAGTTCGGCGGGCCCTCTGTTGACCCTCCACTTT.

The CDR3 DNA is TGTGCCAGCAGCTTGGCTTCCTCTACTTTCTTT. Its protein product is CASSLASSTFF. This sequence joins TRBV5-6 and TRBJ1-1; D uncertain. Germline V lookup: CDR1 SGHDT, CDR2 YYEEEE. The CDR3 is 11 residues long. Trimming cost V 0 bases and J 12 bases, with 9 bases left between them.

This chain joins TRBV7-2 and TRBJ2-1; D is unclear. From germline, CDR1 is SGHTA and CDR2 FQGNSA. The CDR3 runs to 14 residues. The V and J ends lost 5 bases and 6 bases respectively, with 14 bases between them. For the CDR3, the DNA is TGTGCCAGCAGCCCCCTTTACGCCACCAATGAGCAGTTCTTC. This sequence encodes CASSPLYATNEQFF.

The chain carries TRBV10-3 and TRBJ2-7; D may be TRBD1 or TRBD2 (5 bases each). This CDR3 region has 14 residues. V shed 8 bases and J shed 5 bases, with 19 bases lying between them. Germline V CDR1 and CDR2: ENHRY, SYGVKD. The CDR3 is CAIHGTAQNDEQYF. The CDR3 DNA follows: TGTGCCATCCATGGGACGGCCCAAAACGACGAGCAGTACTTC.

The chain couples TRBV29-1 to TRBJ2-3; 14 bases are shared with TRBD2. The CDR3 covers 19 residues. Germline trimming cut 4 bases from V and 3 bases from J; bases unmatched to any gene: 15. Germline V lookup: CDR1 SQVTM, CDR2 ANQGSEA. The CDR3 nucleotides are TGCAGCGTTGTTCTGAGTCCGGGACTAGCGGGAGTGTGGACAGATACGCAGTATTTT. Translated, it gives CSVVLSPGLAGVWTDTQYF.

V is TRBV5-1 and J is TRBJ1-2; D possibly corresponds to TRBD1 (6 bases). Trimming left V 4 bases short and J 5 bases short, with 24 bases between. This CDR3 comprises 17 residues. CDR1 and CDR2 from the germline V gene are SGHRS and YFSETQ. CDR3 sequence: CASSEGNRARSEYGYTF. CDR3 nucleotides: TGCGCCAGCAGCGAAGGGAACAGGGCCAGATCGGAGTATGGCTACACCTTC.

This chain links TRBV5-1 with TRBJ2-7; 10 bases fit TRBD2. Looked up from germline, CDR1 is SGHRS and CDR2 is YFSETQ. J was trimmed by 6 bases and V by 4 bases; bases with no gene match: 13. CDR3 size: 16 residues. CDR3 sequence (DNA): TGCGCCAGCAGCGAGGGAGCGGGAGGGCCATTACGCGAGCAGTACTTC. It codes for CASSEGAGGPLREQYF.

This clone is a singleton in its sample. The CDR3 loop reads CASSLSTSASGGPETQYF. CDR3 bases: TGTGCCAGCAGCTTATCTACGTCGGCTAGCGGAGGGCCGGAGACCCAGTACTTC. The rearrangement links TRBV11-3 to TRBJ2-5, with 7 bases matching TRBD2. This CDR3 is built from 18 residues. Per germline, CDR1 SGHNT and CDR2 YENEEA. J was trimmed by 5 bases and V by 2 bases; bases with no gene match: 17.

The chain joins TRBV7-9 to TRBJ2-7; no clear D gene. The length of the CDR3 is 15 residues. Germline V CDR1 and CDR2: SEHNR, FQNEAQ (reference sequence). V lost 6 bases and J lost 2, with 17 bases in between. Written as DNA, the CDR3 is TGTGCCAGCAGTTTATCGATGGGCAGTCCCTACGAGCAGTACTTC. Amino acid sequence: CASSLSMGSPYEQYF.

The chain links TRBV28 to TRBJ1-2; a possible D gene is TRBD1 (5 bases). The CDR3 contains 12 residues. Trimming took 4 bases from V and 8 from J, leaving 11 bases between them. Per the germline V gene, CDR1 is MDHEN and CDR2 is SYDVKM. The CDR3 here is CASSWGSRGYTF. The CDR3 nucleotides are TGTGCCAGCAGTTGGGGCTCGAGGGGCTACACCTTC.

V gene TRBV28 combines with J gene TRBJ2-7; 7 nucleotides align to TRBD1. The V gene end was trimmed by 5 bases and the J gene end by 1 base; junction bases not matched to a gene: 11. The CDR3 runs 16 residues. Germline CDR1 MDHEN, CDR2 SYDVKM. This CDR3 reads CASSGEMLGQSYEQYF. The DNA of the CDR3 is TGTGCCAGCAGTGGTGAGATGTTGGGACAGTCCTACGAGCAGTACTTC. Using reference TRBV28 and TRBJ2-7 for the parts outside the CDR3, the full variable domain is DVKVTQSSRYLVKRTGEKVFLECVQDMDHENMFWYRQDPGLGLRLIYFSYDVKMKEKGDIPEGYSVSREKKERFSLILESASTNQTSMYLCASSGEMLGQSYEQYFGPGTRLTVT.

V and J are TRBV6-4 and TRBJ2-3; 12 bases line up with TRBD2. This CDR3 is built from 16 residues. The germline CDR1 and CDR2 sequences are MRHNA and SNTAGT. J was trimmed by 2 bases and V by 4 bases; bases with no gene match: 4. The CDR3, as DNA: TGTGCCAGCAGTGCGACTAGCGGGGGCCCCACAGATACGCAGTATTTT. Translation gives CASSATSGGPTDTQYF.

The J gene is TRBJ2-5, the V gene TRBV4-1; no definite D call. Germline V gene sequence: CDR1 MGHRA, CDR2 YSYEKL. The V end lost 4 bases, the J end lost 5 bases, and 11 bases lay between the germline ends. CDR3 size: 13 residues. CDR3 bases: TGCGCCAGCAGCCGCCCCCCCGCGGAGACCCAGTACTTC. Protein sequence: CASSRPPAETQYF.

The rearrangement uses TRBV19 and TRBJ1-2; D is unclear. Germline CDR1 reads LNHDA; CDR2 reads SQIVND (reference sequence). This CDR3 contains 14 residues. V was cut by 3 bases and J by 2 bases, with 10 bases left in between. The CDR3 reads CASSMAGWNYGYTF. The CDR3 bases are TGTGCCAGTAGTATGGCGGGCTGGAACTATGGCTACACCTTC. Using reference TRBV19 and TRBJ1-2 for the parts outside the CDR3, the full variable domain is DGGITQSPKYLFRKEGQNVTLSCEQNLNHDAMYWYRQDPGQGLRLIYYSQIVNDFQKGDIAEGYSVSREKKESFPLTVTSAQKNPTAFYLCASSMAGWNYGYTFGSGTRLTVV.

The genes are TRBV28 and TRBJ2-1; D is unresolved. The CDR3 has 12 residues. Germline values: CDR1 MDHEN, CDR2 SYDVKM. The germline V and J ends were trimmed by 3 bases and 4 bases, with 4 bases remaining between them. CDR3 nucleotides: TGTGCCAGCAGTTTCGTTTACAATGAGCAGTTCTTC. The encoded protein is CASSFVYNEQFF.

This clone was counted between two and nine times. The genes are TRBV18 and TRBJ1-6, with D possibly TRBD1 on 5 matching bases. Trimming pared 0 bases from V and 10 bases from J, leaving 13 bases between. This CDR3 is 15 amino acids long. From germline, CDR1 is KGHSH and CDR2 LQKENI. The CDR3 coding sequence is TGTGCCAGCTCACCACCCCTGGGGGAGGGGTCACCCCTCCACTTT. Translation gives CASSPPLGEGSPLHF.

This clone was counted a single time. The chain is built from TRBV5-1 and TRBJ1-4; 9 positions agree with TRBD1. The CDR3 length is 14 residues. CDR1 SGHRS and CDR2 YFSETQ come from the germline V gene. Germline trimming cut 4 bases from V and 5 bases from J; bases unmatched to any gene: 3. The CDR3 protein is CASSRGQGNEKLFF. DNA of the CDR3: TGCGCCAGCAGCCGGGGACAGGGAAATGAAAAACTGTTTTTT.

This clone was detected only a few times. J is TRBJ2-3 and V is TRBV4-3; D may be TRBD1 (5 bases). This CDR3 has 15 amino acids. Deletions cut 0 bases from V and 2 bases from J, with 9 bases between. Germline V gene data show CDR1 as LGHNA and CDR2 as YSLEER. In nucleotides, the CDR3 is TGCGCCAGCAGCCAAGAAGGGGTTTACACAGATACGCAGTATTTT. This gives the protein CASSQEGVYTDTQYF.

The chain combines TRBV19 with TRBJ1-1; D gene ambiguous. Germline CDR1 LNHDA, CDR2 SQIVND (reference sequence). This CDR3 is built from 13 residues. V dropped 0 bases and J dropped 3 bases, with 5 bases sitting between them. The CDR3 here is CASSIDSYTEAFF. The CDR3 DNA is TGTGCCAGTAGTATAGACAGTTACACTGAAGCTTTCTTT.

The chain's CDR3 is CASSRLAGHNEQFF. DNA for the CDR3: TGTGCCAGTAGCAGACTAGCGGGTCACAATGAGCAGTTCTTC. The V and J genes are TRBV19 and TRBJ2-1, with 10 bases aligning to TRBD2. V trimming: 6 bases; J trimming: 5 bases; junction bases outside the gene matches: 4. Germline V gene sequence: CDR1 LNHDA, CDR2 SQIVND (reference sequence). The CDR3 is 14 amino acids. The full variable domain, its missing parts supplied by reference TRBV19 and TRBJ2-1, is DGGITQSPKYLFRKEGQNVTLSCEQNLNHDAMYWYRQDPGQGLRLIYYSQIVNDFQKGDIAEGYSVSREKKESFPLTVTSAQKNPTAFYLCASSRLAGHNEQFFGPGTRLTVL.

This chain joins TRBV5-4 and TRBJ2-1, with D tentatively TRBD2 (6 bases). The CDR3 loop spans 14 amino acids. The germline gives CDR1 SGHNT, CDR2 YYREEE (reference sequence). V was cut by 6 bases and J by 8 bases, with 18 bases left in between. The CDR3: CASKGTSSVDEQFF. The CDR3 DNA follows: TGTGCCAGCAAGGGGACTTCTTCGGTGGATGAGCAGTTCTTC.

This chain joins TRBV6-1 and TRBJ1-1; weak D call: TRBD1 (5 bases). This CDR3 is built from 13 residues. Trimming removed 5 bases from V and 5 bases from J, with 12 bases in between. CDR1 is MNHNS and CDR2 is SASEGT in the germline V gene. The CDR3 loop reads CASSISKGTEAFF. As DNA, the CDR3 is TGTGCCAGCAGTATATCAAAGGGGACTGAAGCTTTCTTT.

The genes are TRBV9 and TRBJ2-7; D unresolved. Germline V gives CDR1 SGDLS, CDR2 YYNGEE. The CDR3 covers 14 residues. V shed 3 bases and J shed 0 bases, with 10 bases lying between them. The CDR3 coding sequence is TGTGCCAGCAGCGCAGCACTGAGCTCCTACGAGCAGTACTTC. Amino acid sequence: CASSAALSSYEQYF.

The CDR3 nucleotides read TGCGCCAGCGGGTCAGGAGGGCAGCGGGATGAAGCTTTCTTT. Protein sequence: CASGSGGQRDEAFF. This sequence joins TRBV4-3 and TRBJ1-1, with no clear D. The V gene lost 8 bases and the J gene lost 7 bases, with 20 bases spanning the gap. Germline CDR1 is LGHNA and CDR2 is YSLEER. The CDR3 is made up of 14 amino acids.

V is TRBV7-3 and J is TRBJ1-3, with D possibly matching TRBD1 (6 bases). Per germline, CDR1 SGHTA and CDR2 FQGTGA. V was trimmed by 0 bases and J by 2 bases, leaving 11 bases between them. CDR3 length: 16 amino acids. CDR3 sequence: CASSLTPTGTGNTIYF. Written as DNA, the CDR3 is TGTGCCAGCAGCTTAACTCCGACAGGCACTGGAAACACCATATATTTT. Together with reference TRBV7-3 and TRBJ1-3, the CDR3 gives the full variable domain: GAGVSQTPSNKVTEKGKYVELRCDPISGHTALYWYRQSLGQGPEFLIYFQGTGAADDSGLPNDRFFAVRPEGSVSTLKIQRTERGDSAVYLCASSLTPTGTGNTIYFGEGSWLTVV.

This sequence joins TRBV9 and TRBJ2-1; D remains ambiguous. Trimming removed 1 base from V and 8 bases from J, with 10 bases in between. The CDR3 runs to 13 residues. The germline V gene encodes CDR1 SGDLS and CDR2 YYNGEE. DNA for the CDR3: TGTGCCAGCAGCGTATCTTTCACGGATGAGCAGTTCTTC. Its protein is CASSVSFTDEQFF.

As for this clone: A junction boundary mismatches the germline segment, possibly from a read error. CDR3 in amino acids: CASSRQGTQYF. In nucleotides, the CDR3 is TGTGCCAGCAGTCGCCAAGGGACCCAGTACTTC. This chain connects TRBV6-6 to TRBJ2-5; unclear D gene. The CDR3 has 11 amino acids. Germline assignment: CDR1 MNHNY and CDR2 SVGAGI (reference sequence).

This sequence joins TRBV5-1 and TRBJ2-1; TRBD2 aligns across 10 bases. Germline loops: CDR1 SGHRS, CDR2 YFSETQ. The ends lost 3 bases at V and 4 bases at J; junction bases unmatched: 10. The CDR3 spans 17 residues. In DNA, the CDR3 is TGCGCCAGCAGCTCGGAAGCGGGAGGGCCGTTATACAATGAGCAGTTCTTC. This gives the protein CASSSEAGGPLYNEQFF.